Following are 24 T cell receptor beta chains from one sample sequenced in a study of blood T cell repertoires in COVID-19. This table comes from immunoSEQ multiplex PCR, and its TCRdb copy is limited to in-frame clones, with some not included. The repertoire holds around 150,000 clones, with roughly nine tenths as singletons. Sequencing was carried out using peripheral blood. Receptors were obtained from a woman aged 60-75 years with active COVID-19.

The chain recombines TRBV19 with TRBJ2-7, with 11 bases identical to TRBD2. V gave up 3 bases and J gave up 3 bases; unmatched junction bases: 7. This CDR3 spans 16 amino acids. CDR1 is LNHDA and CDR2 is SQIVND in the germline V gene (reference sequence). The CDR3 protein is CASSMVSGTSGYEQYF. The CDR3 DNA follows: TGTGCCAGTAGTATGGTTTCCGGGACTAGCGGCTACGAGCAGTACTTC.

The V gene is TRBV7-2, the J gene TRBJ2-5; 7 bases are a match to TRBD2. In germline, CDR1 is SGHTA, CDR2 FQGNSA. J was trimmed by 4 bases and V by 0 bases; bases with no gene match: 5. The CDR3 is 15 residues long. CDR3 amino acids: CASSLAGGPSETQYF. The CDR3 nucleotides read TGTGCCAGCAGCTTAGCGGGAGGGCCGTCAGAGACCCAGTACTTC.

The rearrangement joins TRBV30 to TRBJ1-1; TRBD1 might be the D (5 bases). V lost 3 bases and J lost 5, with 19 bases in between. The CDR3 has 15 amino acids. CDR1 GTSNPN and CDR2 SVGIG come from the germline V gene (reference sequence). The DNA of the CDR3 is TGTGCCTGGAGGCCCGCTCAGGGAGGGAGTACTGAAGCTTTCTTT. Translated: CAWRPAQGGSTEAFF.

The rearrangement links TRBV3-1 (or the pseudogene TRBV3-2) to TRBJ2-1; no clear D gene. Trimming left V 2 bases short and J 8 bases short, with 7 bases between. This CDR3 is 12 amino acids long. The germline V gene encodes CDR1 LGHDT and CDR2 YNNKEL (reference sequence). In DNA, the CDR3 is TGTGCCAGCAGCCAATCCTTCCATGAGCAGTTCTTC. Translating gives CASSQSFHEQFF.

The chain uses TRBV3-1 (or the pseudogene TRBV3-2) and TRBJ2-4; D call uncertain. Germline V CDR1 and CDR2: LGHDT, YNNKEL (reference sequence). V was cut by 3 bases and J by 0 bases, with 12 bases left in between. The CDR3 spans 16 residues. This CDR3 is CASSHGGNIAKNIQYF. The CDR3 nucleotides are TGTGCCAGCAGCCACGGCGGAAATATAGCCAAAAACATTCAGTACTTC.

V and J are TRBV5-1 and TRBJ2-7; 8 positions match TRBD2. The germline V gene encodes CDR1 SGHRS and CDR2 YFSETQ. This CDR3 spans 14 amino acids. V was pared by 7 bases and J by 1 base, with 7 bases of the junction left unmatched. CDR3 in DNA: TGCGCCAGCTTCCCGGGACTAGGATCCTACGAGCAGTACTTC. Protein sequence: CASFPGLGSYEQYF.

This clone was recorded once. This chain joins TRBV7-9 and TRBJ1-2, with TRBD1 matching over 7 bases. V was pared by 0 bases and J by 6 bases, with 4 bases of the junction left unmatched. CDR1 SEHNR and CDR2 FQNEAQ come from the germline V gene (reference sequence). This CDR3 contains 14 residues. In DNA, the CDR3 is TGTGCCAGCAGCTTAGCCCGAACAGGGGATGGCTACACCTTC. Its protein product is CASSLARTGDGYTF.

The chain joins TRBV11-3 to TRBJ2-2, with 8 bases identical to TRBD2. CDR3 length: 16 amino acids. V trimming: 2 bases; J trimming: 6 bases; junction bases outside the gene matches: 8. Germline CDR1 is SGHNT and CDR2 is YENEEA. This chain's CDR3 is CASSLSPGREAGELFF. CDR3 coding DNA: TGTGCCAGCAGCTTATCGCCCGGGCGGGAGGCCGGGGAGCTGTTTTTT.

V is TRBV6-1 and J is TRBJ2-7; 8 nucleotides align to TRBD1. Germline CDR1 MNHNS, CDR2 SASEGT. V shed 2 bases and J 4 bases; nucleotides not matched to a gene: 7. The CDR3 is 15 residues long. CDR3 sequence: CASSEFWQGAYEQYF. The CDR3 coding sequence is TGTGCCAGCAGTGAATTCTGGCAGGGGGCTTACGAGCAGTACTTC.

In nucleotides, the CDR3 is TGTGCCAGCAGTTTATACGAGGACTACGAGCAGTACTTC. Its protein product is CASSLYEDYEQYF. V usage is TRBV27 and J usage is TRBJ2-7; D call uncertain. The CDR3 has 13 amino acids. CDR1 MNHEY and CDR2 SMNVEV come from the germline V gene (reference sequence). V lost 1 base to trimming and J lost 3 bases, with 7 bases between them.

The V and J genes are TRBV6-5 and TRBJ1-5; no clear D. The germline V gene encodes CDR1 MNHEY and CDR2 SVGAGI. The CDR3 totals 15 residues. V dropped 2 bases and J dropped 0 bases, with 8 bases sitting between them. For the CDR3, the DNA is TGTGCCAGCAGTTACGGGCAACATAGCAATCAGCCCCAGCATTTT. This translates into CASSYGQHSNQPQHF.

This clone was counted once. The CDR3 is CASSPEGVVYNEQFF. CDR3 coding DNA: TGTGCCAGCAGCCCCGAGGGGGTAGTCTACAATGAGCAGTTCTTC. The chain recombines TRBV6-4 with TRBJ2-1; D possibly corresponds to TRBD1 (6 bases). V lost 6 bases to trimming and J lost 3 bases, with 15 bases between them. Germline V CDR1 and CDR2: MRHNA, SNTAGT. The CDR3 consists of 15 residues.

The DNA of the CDR3 is TGTGCCAGCAGCTTAGCAGGGAGCGACTACAATGAGCAGTTCTTC. Protein: CASSLAGSDYNEQFF. The chain combines TRBV7-2 with TRBJ2-1; possibly TRBD2 for D (5 bases). V was clipped by 0 bases and J by 3 bases, with 9 bases between them. CDR3 length equals 15 residues. The germline CDR1 and CDR2 sequences are SGHTA and FQGNSA.

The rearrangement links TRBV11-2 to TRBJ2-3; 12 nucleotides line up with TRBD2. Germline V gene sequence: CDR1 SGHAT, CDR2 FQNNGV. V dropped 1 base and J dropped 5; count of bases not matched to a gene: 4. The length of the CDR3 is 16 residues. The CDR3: CASSLGASGRVDTQYF. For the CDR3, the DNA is TGTGCCAGCAGCTTAGGGGCTAGCGGGAGGGTAGATACGCAGTATTTT. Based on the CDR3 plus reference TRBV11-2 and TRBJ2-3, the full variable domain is EAGVAQSPRYKIIEKRQSVAFWCNPISGHATLYWYQQILGQGPKLLIQFQNNGVVDDSQLPKDRFSAERLKGVDSTLKIQPAKLEDSAVYLCASSLGASGRVDTQYFGPGTRLTVL.

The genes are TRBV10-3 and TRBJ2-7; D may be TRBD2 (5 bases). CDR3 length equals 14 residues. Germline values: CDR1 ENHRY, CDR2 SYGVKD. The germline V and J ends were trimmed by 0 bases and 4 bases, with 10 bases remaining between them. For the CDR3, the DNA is TGTGCCATCAGTGAGTCCTTGACGGGGTACGAGCAGTACTTC. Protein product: CAISESLTGYEQYF.

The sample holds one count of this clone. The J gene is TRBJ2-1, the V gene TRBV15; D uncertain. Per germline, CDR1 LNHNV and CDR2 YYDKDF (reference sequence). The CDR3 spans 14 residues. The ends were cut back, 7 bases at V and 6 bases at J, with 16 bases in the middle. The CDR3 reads CATTIRYSGNEQFF. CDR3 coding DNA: TGTGCCACCACCATACGATATAGTGGCAATGAGCAGTTCTTC.

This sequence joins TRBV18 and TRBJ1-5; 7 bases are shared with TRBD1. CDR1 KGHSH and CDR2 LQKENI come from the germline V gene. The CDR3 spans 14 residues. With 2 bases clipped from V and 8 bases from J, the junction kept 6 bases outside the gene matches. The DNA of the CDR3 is TGTGCCAGCTCACCAAGACAGGGTAGTGAGCCCCAGCATTTT. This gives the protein CASSPRQGSEPQHF.

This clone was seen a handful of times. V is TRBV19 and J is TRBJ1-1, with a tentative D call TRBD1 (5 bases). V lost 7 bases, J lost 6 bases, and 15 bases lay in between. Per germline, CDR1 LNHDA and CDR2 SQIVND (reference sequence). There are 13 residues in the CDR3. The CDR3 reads CASTKGWTPEAFF. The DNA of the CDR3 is TGTGCCAGTACAAAAGGCTGGACACCTGAAGCTTTCTTT.

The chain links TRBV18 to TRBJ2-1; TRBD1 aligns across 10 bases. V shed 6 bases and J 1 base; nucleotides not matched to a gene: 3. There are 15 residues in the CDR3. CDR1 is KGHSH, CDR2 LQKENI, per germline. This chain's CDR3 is CASSPGQGSYNEQFF. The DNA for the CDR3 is TGTGCCAGCTCCCCGGGACAGGGGTCCTACAATGAGCAGTTCTTC.

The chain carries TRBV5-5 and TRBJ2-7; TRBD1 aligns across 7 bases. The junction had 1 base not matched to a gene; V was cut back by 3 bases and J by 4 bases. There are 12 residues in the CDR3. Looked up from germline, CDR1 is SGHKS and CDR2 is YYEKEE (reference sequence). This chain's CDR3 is CASSSRGYEQYF. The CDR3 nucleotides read TGTGCCAGCAGCTCCAGGGGGTACGAGCAGTACTTC.

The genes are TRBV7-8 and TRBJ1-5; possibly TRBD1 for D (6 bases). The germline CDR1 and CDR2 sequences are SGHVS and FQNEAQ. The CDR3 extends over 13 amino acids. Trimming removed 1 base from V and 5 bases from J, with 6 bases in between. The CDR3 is CASSLDRDQPQHF. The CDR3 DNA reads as TGTGCCAGCAGCTTAGACAGGGATCAGCCCCAGCATTTT.

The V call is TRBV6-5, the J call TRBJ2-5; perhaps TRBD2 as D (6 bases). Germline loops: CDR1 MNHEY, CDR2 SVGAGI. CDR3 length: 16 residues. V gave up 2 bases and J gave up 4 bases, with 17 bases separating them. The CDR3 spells CASSYKWGGERETQYF. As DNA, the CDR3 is TGTGCCAGCAGTTACAAGTGGGGAGGTGAACGAGAGACCCAGTACTTC.

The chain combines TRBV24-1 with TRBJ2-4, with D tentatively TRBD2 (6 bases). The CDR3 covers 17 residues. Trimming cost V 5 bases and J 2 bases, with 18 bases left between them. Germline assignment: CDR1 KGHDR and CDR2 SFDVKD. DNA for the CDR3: TGTGCCACCAGTGCGGCCCCAAGGGCGGGGACCAAAAACATTCAGTACTTC. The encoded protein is CATSAAPRAGTKNIQYF.

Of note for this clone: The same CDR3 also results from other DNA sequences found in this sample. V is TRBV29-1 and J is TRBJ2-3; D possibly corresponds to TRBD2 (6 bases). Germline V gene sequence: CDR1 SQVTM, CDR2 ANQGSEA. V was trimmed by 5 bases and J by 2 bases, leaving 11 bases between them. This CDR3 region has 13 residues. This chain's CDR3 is CSVPRGNTDTQYF. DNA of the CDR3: TGCAGCGTTCCCCGGGGGAACACAGATACGCAGTATTTT.